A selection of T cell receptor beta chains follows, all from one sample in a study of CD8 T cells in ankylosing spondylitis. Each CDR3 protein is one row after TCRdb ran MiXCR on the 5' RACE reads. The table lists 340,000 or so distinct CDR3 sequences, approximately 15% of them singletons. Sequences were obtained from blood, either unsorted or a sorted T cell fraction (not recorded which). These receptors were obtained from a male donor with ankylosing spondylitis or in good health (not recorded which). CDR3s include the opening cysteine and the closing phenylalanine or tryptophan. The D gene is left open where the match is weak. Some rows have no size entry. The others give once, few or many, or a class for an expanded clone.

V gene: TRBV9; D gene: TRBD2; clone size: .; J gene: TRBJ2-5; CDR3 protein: CASSVSTLAGETQYF; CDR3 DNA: TGTGCCAGCAGCGTGAGTACACTAGCGGGAGAGACCCAGTACTTC
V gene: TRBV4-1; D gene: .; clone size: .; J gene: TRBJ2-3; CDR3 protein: CASSQDIMRKGQGWADTQYF; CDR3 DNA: TGCGCCAGCAGCCAAGATATCATGAGAAAGGGTCAGGGATGGGCAGATACGCAGTATTTT
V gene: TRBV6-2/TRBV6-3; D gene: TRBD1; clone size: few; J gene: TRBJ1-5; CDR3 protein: CASSYPGQGSVVPLGNQPQHF; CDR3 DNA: TGTGCCAGCAGTTATCCGGGACAGGGTAGCGTGGTGCCCCTGGGCAATCAGCCCCAGCATTTT
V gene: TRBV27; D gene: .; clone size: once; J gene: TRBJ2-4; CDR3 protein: CASSLKEGARAAKNIQYF; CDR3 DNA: TGTGCCAGCAGTTTAAAGGAAGGGGCGAGGGCAGCCAAAAACATTCAGTACTTC
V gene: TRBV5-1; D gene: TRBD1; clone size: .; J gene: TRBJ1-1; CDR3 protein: CASSWTGTGDEAFF; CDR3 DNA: TGCGCCAGCAGCTGGACCGGGACAGGGGATGAAGCTTTCTTT
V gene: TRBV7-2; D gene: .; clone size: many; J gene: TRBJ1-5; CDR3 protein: CASSFATVGTDSNQPQHF; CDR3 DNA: TGTGCCAGCAGCTTCGCTACGGTAGGGACTGATAGCAATCAGCCCCAGCATTTT
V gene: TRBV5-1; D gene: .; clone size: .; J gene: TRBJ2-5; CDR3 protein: CASSQLGQGQETQYF; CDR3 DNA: TGCGCCAGCAGCCAGCTGGGCCAGGGGCAGGAGACCCAGTACTTC
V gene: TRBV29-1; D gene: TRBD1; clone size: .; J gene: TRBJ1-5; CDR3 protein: CSIPDRGTQPQHF; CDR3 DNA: TGCAGCATCCCCGACAGGGGAACCCAGCCCCAGCATTTT
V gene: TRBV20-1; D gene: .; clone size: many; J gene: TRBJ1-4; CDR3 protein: CSARVGANEKLFF; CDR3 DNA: TGCAGTGCTAGAGTCGGGGCTAATGAAAAACTGTTTTTT
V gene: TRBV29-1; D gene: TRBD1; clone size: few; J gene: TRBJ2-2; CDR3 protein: CSALRDRNTGELFF; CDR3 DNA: TGCAGCGCCCTCCGGGACAGGAACACCGGGGAGCTGTTTTTT
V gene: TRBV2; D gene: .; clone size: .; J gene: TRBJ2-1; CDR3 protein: CASRAPSYNEQFF; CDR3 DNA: TGTGCCAGCCGAGCGCCCTCCTACAATGAGCAGTTCTTC
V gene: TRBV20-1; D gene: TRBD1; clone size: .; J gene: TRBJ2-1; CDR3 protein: CSARDSGQGSEQFF; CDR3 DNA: TGCAGTGCTAGAGATAGCGGACAGGGCAGCGAGCAGTTCTTC
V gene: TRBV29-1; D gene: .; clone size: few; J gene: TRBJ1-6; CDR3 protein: CSVGEGDSPLHF; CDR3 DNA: TGCAGCGTTGGTGAAGGCGACTCACCCCTCCACTTT
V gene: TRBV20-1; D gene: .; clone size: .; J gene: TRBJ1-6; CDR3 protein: CSARDERYNSPLHF; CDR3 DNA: TGCAGTGCTAGAGATGAACGCTATAATTCACCCCTCCACTTT
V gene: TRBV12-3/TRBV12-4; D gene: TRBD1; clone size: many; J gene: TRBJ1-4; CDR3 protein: CASNQGQTNEKLFF; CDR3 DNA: TGTGCCAGCAACCAGGGACAGACAAATGAAAAACTGTTTTTT
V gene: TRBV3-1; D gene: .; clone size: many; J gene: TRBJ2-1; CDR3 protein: CASSQKRSLVNEQFF; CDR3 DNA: TGTGCCAGCAGCCAAAAGCGGTCCCTTGTCAATGAGCAGTTCTTC
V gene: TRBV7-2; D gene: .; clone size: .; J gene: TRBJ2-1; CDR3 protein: CASSPTSDGEQFF; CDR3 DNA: TGTGCCAGCAGCCCTACATCCGACGGTGAGCAGTTCTTC
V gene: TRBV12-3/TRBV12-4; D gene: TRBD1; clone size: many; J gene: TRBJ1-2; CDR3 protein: CASSSGTGGRYGYTF; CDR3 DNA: TGTGCCAGCAGTTCCGGGACAGGGGGCCGATATGGCTACACCTTC
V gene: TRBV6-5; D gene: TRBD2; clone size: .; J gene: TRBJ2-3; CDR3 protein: CASSYAGGQDTQYF; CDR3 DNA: TGTGCCAGCAGTTATGCGGGGGGGCAGGATACGCAGTATTTT
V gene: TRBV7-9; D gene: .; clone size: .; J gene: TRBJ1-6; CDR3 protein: CASSLGRGGDSPLHF; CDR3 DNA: TGTGCCAGCAGCCTGGGTAGGGGTGGTGATTCACCCCTCCACTTT
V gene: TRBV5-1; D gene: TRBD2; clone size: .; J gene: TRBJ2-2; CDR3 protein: CASTPYSGGATGELFF; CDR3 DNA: TGCGCCAGCACCCCCTATAGCGGGGGGGCGACCGGGGAGCTGTTTTTT
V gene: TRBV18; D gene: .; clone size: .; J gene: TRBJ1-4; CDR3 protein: CASSPEHGTHEKLFF; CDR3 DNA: TGTGCCAGCTCGCCGGAGCACGGGACCCATGAAAAACTGTTTTTT
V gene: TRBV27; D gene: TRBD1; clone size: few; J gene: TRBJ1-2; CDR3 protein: CASSLGQGALSGGYTF; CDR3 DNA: TGTGCCAGCAGTTTGGGACAGGGGGCCCTCTCTGGGGGCTACACCTTC
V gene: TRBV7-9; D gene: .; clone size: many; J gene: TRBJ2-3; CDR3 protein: CASSFPGDTQYF; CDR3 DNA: TGTGCCAGCAGCTTCCCTGGGGATACGCAGTATTTT
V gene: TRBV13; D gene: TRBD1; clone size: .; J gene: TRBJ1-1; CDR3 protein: CASSFNRGDTEAFF; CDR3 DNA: TGTGCCAGCAGCTTTAACAGGGGGGACACTGAAGCTTTCTTT
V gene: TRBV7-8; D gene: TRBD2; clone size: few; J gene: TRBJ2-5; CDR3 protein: CASSLVGGLAGGARETQYF; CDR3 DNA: TGTGCCAGCAGCTTAGTAGGGGGCCTAGCGGGAGGTGCACGGGAGACCCAGTACTTC
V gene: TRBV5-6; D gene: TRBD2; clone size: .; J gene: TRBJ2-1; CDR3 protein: CASSLGGRAHNEQFF; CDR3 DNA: TGTGCCAGCAGCTTGGGCGGGAGGGCCCACAATGAGCAGTTCTTC
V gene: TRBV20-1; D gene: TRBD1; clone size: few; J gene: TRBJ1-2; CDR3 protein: CSARVGTDYGYTF; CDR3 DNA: TGCAGTGCTAGAGTGGGGACAGACTATGGCTACACCTTC
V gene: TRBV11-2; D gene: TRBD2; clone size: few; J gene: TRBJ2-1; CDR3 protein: CASRRNGTSGRGKRSYNEQFF; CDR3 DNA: TGTGCCAGCAGGCGTAATGGGACTAGCGGGAGGGGGAAAAGGTCCTACAATGAGCAGTTCTTC
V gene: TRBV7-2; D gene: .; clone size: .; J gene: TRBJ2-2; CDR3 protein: CASSFRIGQLNTGELFF; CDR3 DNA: TGTGCCAGCAGCTTCCGGATCGGACAGTTGAACACCGGGGAGCTGTTTTTT
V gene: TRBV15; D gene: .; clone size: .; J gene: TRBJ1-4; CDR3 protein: CATSRDLGEKLFF; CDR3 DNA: TGTGCCACCAGCAGAGATTTGGGTGAAAAACTGTTTTTT
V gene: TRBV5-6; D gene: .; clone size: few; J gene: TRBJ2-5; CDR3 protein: CASSWNPETQYF; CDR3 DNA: TGTGCCAGCAGCTGGAACCCAGAGACCCAGTACTTC
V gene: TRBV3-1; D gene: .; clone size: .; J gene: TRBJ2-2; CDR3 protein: CASGNHGLNTGELFF; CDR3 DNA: TGTGCCAGCGGTAACCACGGTTTGAACACCGGGGAGCTGTTTTTT